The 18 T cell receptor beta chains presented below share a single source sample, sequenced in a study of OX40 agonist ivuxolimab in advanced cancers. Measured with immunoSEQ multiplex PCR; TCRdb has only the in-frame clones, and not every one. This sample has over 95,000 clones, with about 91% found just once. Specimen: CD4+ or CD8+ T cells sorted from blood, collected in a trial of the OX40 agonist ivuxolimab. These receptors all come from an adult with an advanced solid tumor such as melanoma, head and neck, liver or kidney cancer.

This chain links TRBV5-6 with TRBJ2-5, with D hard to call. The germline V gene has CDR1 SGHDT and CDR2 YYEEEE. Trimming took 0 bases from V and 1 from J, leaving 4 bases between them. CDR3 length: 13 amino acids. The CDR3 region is CASSLDPQETQYF. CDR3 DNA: TGTGCCAGCAGCTTGGATCCCCAAGAGACCCAGTACTTC.

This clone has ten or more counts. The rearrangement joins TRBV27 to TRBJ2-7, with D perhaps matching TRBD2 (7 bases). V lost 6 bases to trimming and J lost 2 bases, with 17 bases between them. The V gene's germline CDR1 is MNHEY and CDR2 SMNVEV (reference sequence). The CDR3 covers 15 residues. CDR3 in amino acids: CASSPRGEGPYEQYF. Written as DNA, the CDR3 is TGTGCCAGCAGCCCAAGGGGGGAGGGCCCCTACGAGCAGTACTTC.

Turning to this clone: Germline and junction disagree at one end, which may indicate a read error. CDR3 in DNA: TGTGCCATCAGTGAGGGACAGGGGGCGCCGATCTTC. It codes for CAISEGQGAPIF. The gene calls are TRBV10-3 and TRBJ2-1; 11 bases are a match to TRBD1. The germline V gene encodes CDR1 ENHRY and CDR2 SYGVKD. This CDR3 comprises 12 residues.

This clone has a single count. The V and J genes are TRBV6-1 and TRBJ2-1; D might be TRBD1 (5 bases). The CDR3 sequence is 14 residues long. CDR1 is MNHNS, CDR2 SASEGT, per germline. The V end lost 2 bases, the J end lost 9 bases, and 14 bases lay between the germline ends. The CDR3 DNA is TGTGCCAGCAGTGAAAAGCGAAAAGGGGTTGAGCAGTTCTTC. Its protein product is CASSEKRKGVEQFF.

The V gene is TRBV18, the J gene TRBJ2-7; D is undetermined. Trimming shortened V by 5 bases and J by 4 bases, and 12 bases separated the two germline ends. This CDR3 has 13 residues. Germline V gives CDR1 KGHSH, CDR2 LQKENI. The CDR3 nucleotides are TGTGCCAGCTCAACCGTCAGGAGTTACGAGCAGTACTTC. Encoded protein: CASSTVRSYEQYF.

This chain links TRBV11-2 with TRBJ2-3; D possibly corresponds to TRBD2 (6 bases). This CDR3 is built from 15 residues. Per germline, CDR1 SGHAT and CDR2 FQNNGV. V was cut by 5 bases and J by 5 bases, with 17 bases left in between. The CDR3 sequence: CASSQNPGVIDTQYF. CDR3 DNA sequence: TGTGCCAGCAGCCAAAATCCGGGAGTGATAGATACGCAGTATTTT. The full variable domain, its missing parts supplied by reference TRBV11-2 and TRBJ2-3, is EAGVAQSPRYKIIEKRQSVAFWCNPISGHATLYWYQQILGQGPKLLIQFQNNGVVDDSQLPKDRFSAERLKGVDSTLKIQPAKLEDSAVYLCASSQNPGVIDTQYFGPGTRLTVL.

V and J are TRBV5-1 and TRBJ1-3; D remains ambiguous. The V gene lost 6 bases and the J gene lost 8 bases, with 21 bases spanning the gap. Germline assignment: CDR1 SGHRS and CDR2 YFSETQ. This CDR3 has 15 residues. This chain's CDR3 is CASKRWTTDVDTIYF. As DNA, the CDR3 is TGCGCCAGCAAGCGTTGGACGACCGACGTGGACACCATATATTTT.

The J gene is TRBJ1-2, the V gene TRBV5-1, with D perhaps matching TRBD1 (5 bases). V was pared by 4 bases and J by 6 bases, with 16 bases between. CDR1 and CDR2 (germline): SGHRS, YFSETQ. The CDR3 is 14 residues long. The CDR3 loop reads CASSAGRPEDGYTF. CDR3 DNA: TGCGCCAGCAGCGCGGGACGCCCCGAGGATGGCTACACCTTC.

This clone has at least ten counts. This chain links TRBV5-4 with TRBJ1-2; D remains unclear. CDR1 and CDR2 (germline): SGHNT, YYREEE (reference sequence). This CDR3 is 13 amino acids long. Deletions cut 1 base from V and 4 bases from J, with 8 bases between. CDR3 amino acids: CASSLPQAYGYTF. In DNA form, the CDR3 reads TGTGCCAGCAGCTTGCCGCAGGCCTATGGCTACACCTTC.

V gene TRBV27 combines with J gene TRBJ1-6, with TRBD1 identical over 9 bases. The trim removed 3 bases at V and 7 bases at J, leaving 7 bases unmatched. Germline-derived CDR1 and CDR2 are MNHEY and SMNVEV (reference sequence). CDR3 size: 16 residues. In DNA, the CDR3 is TGTGCCAGCAGTTTGGGACAGGGATCTGGAAATTCACCCCTCCACTTT. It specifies CASSLGQGSGNSPLHF.

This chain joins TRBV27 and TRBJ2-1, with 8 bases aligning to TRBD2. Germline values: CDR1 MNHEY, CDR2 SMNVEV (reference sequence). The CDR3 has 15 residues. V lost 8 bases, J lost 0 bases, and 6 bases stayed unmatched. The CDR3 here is CASAPGTSSYNEQFF. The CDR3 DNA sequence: TGTGCCAGCGCCCCCGGGACTAGCTCCTACAATGAGCAGTTCTTC.

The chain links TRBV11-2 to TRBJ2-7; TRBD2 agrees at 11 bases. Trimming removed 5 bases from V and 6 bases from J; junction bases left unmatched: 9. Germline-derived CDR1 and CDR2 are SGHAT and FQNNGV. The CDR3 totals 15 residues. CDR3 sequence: CASSLSGRAGSEQYF. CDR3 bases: TGTGCCAGCAGCCTTAGCGGGAGGGCCGGTAGCGAGCAGTACTTC.

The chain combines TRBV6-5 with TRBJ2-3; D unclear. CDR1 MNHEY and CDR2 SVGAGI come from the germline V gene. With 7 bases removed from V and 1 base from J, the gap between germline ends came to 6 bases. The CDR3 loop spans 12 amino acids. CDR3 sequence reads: CASMKGTDTQYF. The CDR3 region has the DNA TGTGCCAGCATGAAGGGCACAGATACGCAGTATTTT.

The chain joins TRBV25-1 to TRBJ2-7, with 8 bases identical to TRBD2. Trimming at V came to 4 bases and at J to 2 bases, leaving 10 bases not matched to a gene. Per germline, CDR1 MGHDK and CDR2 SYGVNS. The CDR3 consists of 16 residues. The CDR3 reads CASSGVGWRGAYEQYF. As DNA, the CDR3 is TGTGCCAGCAGTGGAGTCGGTTGGCGGGGGGCCTACGAGCAGTACTTC.

CDR3 in DNA: TGTGCCAGCAGCTTAGGGGCGGGGGCCACAGATACGCAGTATTTT. The encoded protein is CASSLGAGATDTQYF. V and J are TRBV7-9 and TRBJ2-3; D is perhaps TRBD2 (7 bases). Germline CDR1 SEHNR, CDR2 FQNEAQ (reference sequence). The V end was cut by 1 base, the J end by 2 bases, with 10 bases between. This CDR3 is built from 15 residues. The full variable domain, with the rest looked up from reference TRBV7-9 and TRBJ2-3, is DTGVSQNPRHKITKRGQNVTFRCDPISEHNRLYWYRQTLGQGPEFLTYFQNEAQLEKSRLLSDRFSAERPKGSFSTLEIQRTEQGDSAMYLCASSLGAGATDTQYFGPGTRLTVL.

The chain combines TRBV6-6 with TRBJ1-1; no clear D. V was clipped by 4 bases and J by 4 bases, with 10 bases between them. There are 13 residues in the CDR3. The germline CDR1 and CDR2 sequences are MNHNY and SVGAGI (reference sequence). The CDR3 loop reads CASSSPLFTEAFF. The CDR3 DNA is TGTGCCAGCAGTTCCCCGCTCTTCACTGAAGCTTTCTTT.

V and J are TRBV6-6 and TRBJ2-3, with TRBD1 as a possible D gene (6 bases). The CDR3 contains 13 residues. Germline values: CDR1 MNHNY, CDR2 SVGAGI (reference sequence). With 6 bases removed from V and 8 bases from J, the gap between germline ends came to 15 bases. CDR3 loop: CASRSDRPATQYF. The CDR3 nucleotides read TGTGCCAGCAGGTCAGACAGGCCGGCTACGCAGTATTTT.

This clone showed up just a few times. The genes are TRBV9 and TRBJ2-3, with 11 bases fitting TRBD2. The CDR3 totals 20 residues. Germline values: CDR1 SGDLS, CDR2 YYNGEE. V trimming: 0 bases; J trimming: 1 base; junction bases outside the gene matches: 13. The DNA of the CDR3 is TGTGCCAGCAGCGTAGCTGGTCGGGGAGGGACTAGCGGACGCACAGATACGCAGTATTTT. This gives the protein CASSVAGRGGTSGRTDTQYF. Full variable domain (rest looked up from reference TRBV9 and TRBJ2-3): DSGVTQTPKHLITATGQRVTLRCSPRSGDLSVYWYQQSLDQGLQFLIQYYNGEERAKGNILERFSAQQFPDLHSELNLSSLELGDSALYFCASSVAGRGGTSGRTDTQYFGPGTRLTVL.